This TCR beta chain derives from a study of blood T cell repertoires in COVID-19. Study in general: The United States, Italy and Spain were the sources of the acute and convalescent COVID-19 samples. Sample material is recorded as cDNA or gDNA derived from T cells, B-cell-depleted T cells, or PBMCs.

Seattle patient enrollment occurred during active infection, with longitudinal follow-up thereafter. Germline trimming cut 0 bases from V and 4 bases from J; bases unmatched to any gene: 7. Looked up from germline, CDR1 is LNHNV and CDR2 is YYDKDF (reference sequence). CDR3 size: 17 residues. Per the authors' pipeline: The assay estimated nucleated cells by amplifying reference gene primers. Only in-frame clones appear in the TCRdb table, and some are missing; sequencing was by immunoSEQ multiplex PCR. V, J and clone size were drawn from that table, and D and trimming were deduced from the DNA. Here the sample spans some 220,000 clones, 80% to 95% being singletons.

The clonotype originates from a man younger than 45 with COVID-19, enrolled during active disease. The V gene is TRBV15, the J gene TRBJ2-2; 8 positions agree with TRBD1. The sample comprised peripheral blood. CDR3 nucleotides: TGTGCCACCAGCAGAGAACTGGCAGGGGGCCCCACCGGGGAGCTGTTTTTT. This encodes CATSRELAGGPTGELFF.